This T cell receptor beta chain was retrieved from a study of human T cells and chemical hapten exposure. Trimming removed 5 bases from V and 3 bases from J; junction bases left unmatched: 6. The CDR3 covers 15 residues. As processed by the authors: Ranging from about 20,000 to 750,000, TCR counts per sample had a median value of 95,638. TCRdb called the RACE reads again in MiXCR, with one record for every CDR3 protein. These V and J calls rely on TCRdb rather than the paper's analysis. Among roughly 380,000 distinct CDR3 sequences listed, 4.5% to 5.5% were seen once. The time point here: pre-sensitization, week 0. Specified treatment: therapeutic diphenylcyclopropenone sensitization with weekly scalp DPC. Samples of blood were obtained prior to the application of each patch test.

The origin of this receptor is a woman aged 50 to 65 with alopecia areata. Some clones in this sample may be carry-over from other donors' samples. Material: whole blood, obtained in connection with sensitization to the hapten diphenylcyclopropenone (DPC). V gene TRBV12-3 or TRBV12-4 combines with J gene TRBJ1-2; 10 positions agree with TRBD1. Here the CDR3 DNA reads TGTGCCAGCAGTCCCGACAGGGGGCGCGACTATGGCTACACCTTC. It encodes CASSPDRGRDYGYTF.